This TCR beta chain was observed in a study of T cell clonotyping in hematopoietic cell transplantation. V was clipped by 4 bases and J by 9 bases; unmatched bases: 9. Germline V gives CDR1 SGHDT, CDR2 YYEEEE. The CDR3 totals 13 residues. Repertoires were generated with immunoSEQ multiplex PCR, while TCRdb's copy carries only in-frame clones and drops some. The table lists 5,000 to 6,500 clones, 75% to 85% of them singletons, with 35% to 40% in the top ten. V is TRBV5-6 and J is TRBJ1-1, with 7 bases aligning to TRBD1. The TCR was taken from an older male patient who had an allogeneic stem cell transplant from an unrelated donor, so T cells may come from the graft donor. Some clones in this sample may be carry-over from other donors' samples. Sequences were derived from peripheral blood mononuclear cells, sampled 180 days after allogeneic stem cell transplant. The DNA of the CDR3 is TGTGCCAGCAGCCTCGACAGGGCTCCCCAAGCTTTCTTT. It specifies CASSLDRAPQAFF.